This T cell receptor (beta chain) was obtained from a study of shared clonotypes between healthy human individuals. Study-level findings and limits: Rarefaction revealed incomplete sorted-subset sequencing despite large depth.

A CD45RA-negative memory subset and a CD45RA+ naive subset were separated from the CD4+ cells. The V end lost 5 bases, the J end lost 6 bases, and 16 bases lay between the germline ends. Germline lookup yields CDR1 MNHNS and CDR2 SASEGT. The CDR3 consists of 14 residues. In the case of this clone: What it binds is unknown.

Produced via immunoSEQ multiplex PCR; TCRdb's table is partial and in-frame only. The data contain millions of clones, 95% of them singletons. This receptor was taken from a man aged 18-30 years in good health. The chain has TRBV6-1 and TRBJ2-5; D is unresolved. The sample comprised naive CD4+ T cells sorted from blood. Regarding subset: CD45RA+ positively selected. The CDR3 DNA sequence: TGTGCCAGCAGTTCCCAAATAACGTCCAAGACCCAGTACTTC. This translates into CASSSQITSKTQYF.